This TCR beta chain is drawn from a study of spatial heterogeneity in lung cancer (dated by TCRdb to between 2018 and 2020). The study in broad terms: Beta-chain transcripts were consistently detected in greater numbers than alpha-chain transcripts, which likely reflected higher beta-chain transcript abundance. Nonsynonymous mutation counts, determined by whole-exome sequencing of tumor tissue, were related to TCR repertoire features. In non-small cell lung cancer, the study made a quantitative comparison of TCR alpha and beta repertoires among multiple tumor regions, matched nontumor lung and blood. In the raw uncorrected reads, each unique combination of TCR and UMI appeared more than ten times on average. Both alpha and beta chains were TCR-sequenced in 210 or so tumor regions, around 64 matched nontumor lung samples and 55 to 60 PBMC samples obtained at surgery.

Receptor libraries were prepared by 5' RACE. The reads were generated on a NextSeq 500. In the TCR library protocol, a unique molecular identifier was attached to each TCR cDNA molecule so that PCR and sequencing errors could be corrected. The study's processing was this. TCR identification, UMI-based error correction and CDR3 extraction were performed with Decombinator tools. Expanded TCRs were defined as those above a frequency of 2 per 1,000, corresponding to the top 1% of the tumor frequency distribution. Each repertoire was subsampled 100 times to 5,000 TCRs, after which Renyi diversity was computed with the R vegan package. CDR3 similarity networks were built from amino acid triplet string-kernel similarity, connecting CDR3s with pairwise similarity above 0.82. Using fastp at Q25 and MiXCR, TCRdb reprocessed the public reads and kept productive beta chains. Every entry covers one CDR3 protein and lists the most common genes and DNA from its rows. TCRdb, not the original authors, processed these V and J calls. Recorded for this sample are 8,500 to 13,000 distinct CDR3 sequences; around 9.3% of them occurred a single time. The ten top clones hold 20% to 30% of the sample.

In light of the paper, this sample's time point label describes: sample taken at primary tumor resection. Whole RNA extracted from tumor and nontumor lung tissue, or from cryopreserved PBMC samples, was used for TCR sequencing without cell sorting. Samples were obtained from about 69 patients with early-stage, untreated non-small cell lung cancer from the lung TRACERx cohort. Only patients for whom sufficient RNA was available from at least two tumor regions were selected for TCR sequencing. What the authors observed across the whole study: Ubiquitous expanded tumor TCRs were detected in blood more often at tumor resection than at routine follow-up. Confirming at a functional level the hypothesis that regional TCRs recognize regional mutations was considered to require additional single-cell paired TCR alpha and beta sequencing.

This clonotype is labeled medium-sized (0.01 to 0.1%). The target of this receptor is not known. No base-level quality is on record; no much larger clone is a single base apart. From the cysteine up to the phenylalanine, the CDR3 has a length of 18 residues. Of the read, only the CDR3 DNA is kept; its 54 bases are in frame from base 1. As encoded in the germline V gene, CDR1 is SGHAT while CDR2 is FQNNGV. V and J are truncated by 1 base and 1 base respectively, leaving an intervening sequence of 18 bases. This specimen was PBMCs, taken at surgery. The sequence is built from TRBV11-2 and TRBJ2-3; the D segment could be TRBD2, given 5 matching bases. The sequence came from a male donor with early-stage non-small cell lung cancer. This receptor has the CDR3 CASSLVSGDGVGTDTQYF. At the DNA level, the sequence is TGTGCCAGCAGCTTAGTCTCCGGTGACGGGGTGGGCACAGATACGCAGTATTTT. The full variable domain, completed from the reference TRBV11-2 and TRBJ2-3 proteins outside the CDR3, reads EAGVAQSPRYKIIEKRQSVAFWCNPISGHATLYWYQQILGQGPKLLIQFQNNGVVDDSQLPKDRFSAERLKGVDSTLKIQPAKLEDSAVYLCASSLVSGDGVGTDTQYFGPGTRLTVL.